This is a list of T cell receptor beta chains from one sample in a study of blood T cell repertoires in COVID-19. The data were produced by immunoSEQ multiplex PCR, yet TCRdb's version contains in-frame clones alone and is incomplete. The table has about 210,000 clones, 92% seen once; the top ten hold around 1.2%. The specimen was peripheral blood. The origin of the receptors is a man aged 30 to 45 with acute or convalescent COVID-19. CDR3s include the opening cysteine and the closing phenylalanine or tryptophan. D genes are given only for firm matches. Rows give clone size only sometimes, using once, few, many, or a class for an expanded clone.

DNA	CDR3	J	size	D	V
TGTGCCAGCAGCCCGCCTTGGGCGAGGGGGGATACGCAGTATTTT	CASSPPWARGDTQYF	TRBJ2-3	.	.	TRBV3-1/TRBV3-2
TGTGCCAGCAGCCCACGGACTAGCGGGACGAATGAGCAGTTCTTC	CASSPRTSGTNEQFF	TRBJ2-1	.	TRBD2	TRBV7-3
TGCGCCAGCAACCAAGAGGAACCTGGGGCCAACGTCCTGACTTTC	CASNQEEPGANVLTF	TRBJ2-6	.	.	TRBV23-1
TGTGCCAGCAGCTTAGTACAGGGGGGAAATGGGCAGTTCTTC	CASSLVQGGNGQFF	TRBJ2-1	.	TRBD1	TRBV7-6
TGTGCCAGCGCCCCGGCGAGACTAATGAACACTGAAGCTTTCTTT	CASAPARLMNTEAFF	TRBJ1-1	.	.	TRBV5-4
TGTGCCAGCAGCCCATGGGGGGGGCAAGTCGTCGAGCAGTACTTC	CASSPWGGQVVEQYF	TRBJ2-7	.	.	TRBV28
TGTGCCAGCAGTTCCCCCAAGGGCAGGGTTGATGGCTACACCTTC	CASSSPKGRVDGYTF	TRBJ1-2	.	.	TRBV6-5
TGTGCCAGCAGCCAAGACTGGGCCACTAGCGGGTTGGATGAGCAGTTCTTC	CASSQDWATSGLDEQFF	TRBJ2-1	.	TRBD2	TRBV4-2
TGCGCCAGCAGCGGCCAGGGGGCGCGTACCAATGGCTACACCTTC	CASSGQGARTNGYTF	TRBJ1-2	once	TRBD1	TRBV5-1
TGTGCCAGCAGTTTTGAAGGGACAGGGGTAGGAAGTGAGCAGTTCTTC	CASSFEGTGVGSEQFF	TRBJ2-1	.	TRBD1	TRBV27
TGCAGCGTTGCCACGAGCGGGAATTACAATGAGCAGTTCTTC	CSVATSGNYNEQFF	TRBJ2-1	once	TRBD2	TRBV29-1
TGCGCCAGCAGTGAGTCTGGGACTAGCGGCTACGAGCAGTACTTC	CASSESGTSGYEQYF	TRBJ2-7	once	TRBD2	TRBV10-1
TGTGCCAGCACCCCGGGACACTCCAACTATGGCTACACCTTC	CASTPGHSNYGYTF	TRBJ1-2	.	.	TRBV3-1/TRBV3-2
TGTGCCAGCAGCGCCGGACAGGGGGCGTGGACCGGGGAGCTGTTTTTT	CASSAGQGAWTGELFF	TRBJ2-2	.	TRBD1	TRBV9
TGTGCCAGCAGCTTTTCCGTCTCTGGAAACACCATATATTTT	CASSFSVSGNTIYF	TRBJ1-3	.	.	TRBV7-9
TGTGCCTCCTACGAGGGGGCTTTCCCCTACGAGCAGTACTTC	CASYEGAFPYEQYF	TRBJ2-7	.	TRBD1	TRBV28
TGTGCCAGTAGTTCCCTGGGCACAGGGAATAGGCATGGCTACACCTTC	CASSSLGTGNRHGYTF	TRBJ1-2	few	.	TRBV19
TGTGCCAGCAGAGCCGGGACAGGGGGAGGGTATTTT	CASRAGTGGGYF	TRBJ2-3	.	TRBD1	TRBV28
TGCGCCAGCAGCTTGAAGATCCCCAGCCTAGCCGTCTACAATGAGCAGTTCTTC	CASSLKIPSLAVYNEQFF	TRBJ2-1	once	.	TRBV5-1
TGTGCCAGCAGTGAATACAGGTCGCACCAGCCCCAGCATTTT	CASSEYRSHQPQHF	TRBJ1-5	.	.	TRBV27
TGTGCCAGCATCGAAGGTATGGGGACAGGTGACTACGAGCAGTACTTC	CASIEGMGTGDYEQYF	TRBJ2-7	.	TRBD1	TRBV11-2
TGTGCCAGCAGCTTAGCTTACGGGGGGCTGACAGATACGCAGTATTTT	CASSLAYGGLTDTQYF	TRBJ2-3	many	.	TRBV7-9
TGTGCCAGCAGCTTAGAAAGTACGACAGTGAACACTGAAGCTTTCTTT	CASSLESTTVNTEAFF	TRBJ1-1	.	.	TRBV7-2
TGTGCCAGCACACCTGTGAGGGCGGCCCTCGGGCCCCAGTACTTC	CASTPVRAALGPQYF	TRBJ2-5	.	.	TRBV6-5
TGTGCCAGCAGTTTACCCATTGCGGGACCCTCAAACACCATATATTTT	CASSLPIAGPSNTIYF	TRBJ1-3	.	.	TRBV28
TGTGCCAGCAGTGGGGCAGGGCTAGGCTATGGCTACACCTTC	CASSGAGLGYGYTF	TRBJ1-2	.	.	TRBV2
TGTGCCAGTAGTAGGTCGGGACAGGCCTACGAGCAGTACTTC	CASSRSGQAYEQYF	TRBJ2-7	.	TRBD1	TRBV19
TGTGCCAGCAGCTCGACGGGGGACTCCTACAATGAGCAGTTCTTC	CASSSTGDSYNEQFF	TRBJ2-1	.	.	TRBV7-3
TGTGCCAGCAGCTTGTGGACAGATCAGAACTATGGCTACACCTTC	CASSLWTDQNYGYTF	TRBJ1-2	.	.	TRBV7-9
TGTGCCAGCAGCAGGACTAGTCAGGCGCAGTATTTT	CASSRTSQAQYF	TRBJ2-3	.	TRBD2	TRBV7-9
TGTGCCAGTAGTATGGCGTCGACAGGTAAAACTGAAGCTTTCTTT	CASSMASTGKTEAFF	TRBJ1-1	.	.	TRBV19
TGTGCCAGCAGTTTAGATGCGAGTAGCAATCAGCCCCAGCATTTT	CASSLDASSNQPQHF	TRBJ1-5	.	.	TRBV28
TGTGCCAGCAGCGTACTCGCGGGGCTAGCGGGGGGACGTACCACCTACAATGAGCAGTTCTTC	CASSVLAGLAGGRTTYNEQFF	TRBJ2-1	.	TRBD2	TRBV9
TGTGCCAGCAGCCAAGTAGGGAGGATGGGGGATACGCAGTATTTT	CASSQVGRMGDTQYF	TRBJ2-3	.	.	TRBV3-1/TRBV3-2
TGCACCAGCAGCCACAGACTAGCGGAGACCCAGTACTTC	CTSSHRLAETQYF	TRBJ2-5	once	.	TRBV1
TGTGCCAGCAGAGTAGATTTCACCCAGCATTTT	CASRVDFTQHF	TRBJ1-5	.	.	TRBV2
TGTGCCAGCAAGACAGGGGTCTACGAGCAGTACTTC	CASKTGVYEQYF	TRBJ2-7	.	TRBD1	TRBV28
TGTGCCACCAGCGAACTAGCGAACACCGGGGAGCTGTTTTTT	CATSELANTGELFF	TRBJ2-2	once	.	TRBV24-1
TGTGCCAGCAGCCAAGATAGCAGCTCTGGAAACACCATATATTTT	CASSQDSSSGNTIYF	TRBJ1-3	once	.	TRBV4-2
TGTGCCAGCAGCCAAGAACCTAAGTATACTGAAGCTTTCTTT	CASSQEPKYTEAFF	TRBJ1-1	.	.	TRBV3-1/TRBV3-2
TGTGCCGCGGGACAGCCCTCCTACAATGAGCAGTTCTTC	CAAGQPSYNEQFF	TRBJ2-1	.	.	TRBV25-1
TGTGCCAGCAGCTTAGCCGCAGGGAAGGTAGAGACCCAGTACTTC	CASSLAAGKVETQYF	TRBJ2-5	.	.	TRBV11-1
TGTGCCAGCTCACCCCCCGGGACAGAGAATTCACCCCTCCACTTT	CASSPPGTENSPLHF	TRBJ1-6	.	TRBD1	TRBV18
TGTGCCAGCAGTTTACCTAGGAGGGACACTGAAGCTTTCTTT	CASSLPRRDTEAFF	TRBJ1-1	.	.	TRBV28
TGCGCCAGCAGCACAATCCTACGAGGCCGAGAGACCCAGTACTTC	CASSTILRGRETQYF	TRBJ2-5	.	.	TRBV5-1
TGTGCCAGCAGTTCCCTCGGACAGGGGGAAAAGACCCAGTACTTC	CASSSLGQGEKTQYF	TRBJ2-5	.	TRBD1	TRBV6-2/TRBV6-3
TGCAGCGGGGGGACAGGGGGTTCAAAAAACATTCAGTACTTC	CSGGTGGSKNIQYF	TRBJ2-4	.	TRBD1	TRBV29-1
TGTGCCAGCAGCCCAGCTAGACTCGGTACGCAGTATTTT	CASSPARLGTQYF	TRBJ2-3	once	.	TRBV7-9
TGTGCCAGCAAAAAAGGACTAGCCGGAACCTACAATGAGCAGTTCTTC	CASKKGLAGTYNEQFF	TRBJ2-1	.	TRBD2	TRBV28
TGCGCCAGCAGCCAACGGTTTGGCGGGATGGCAGATACGCAGTATTTT	CASSQRFGGMADTQYF	TRBJ2-3	.	.	TRBV4-1
TGTGCCAGTGGGCAGGTGTACAATGAGCAGTTCTTC	CASGQVYNEQFF	TRBJ2-1	.	.	TRBV19
TGTGCCAGCAGCTTAGCAGGGGGCGCAGCTGGAAACACCATATATTTT	CASSLAGGAAGNTIYF	TRBJ1-3	.	TRBD1	TRBV7-9
TGTGCCAGCAGCCTGAAGCCCAATCAGCCCCAGCATTTT	CASSLKPNQPQHF	TRBJ1-5	.	.	TRBV7-3
TGTGCCTGGAGTATGGGGCGGAAGAATGAGCAGTTCTTC	CAWSMGRKNEQFF	TRBJ2-1	once	.	TRBV30
TGTGCCAGCTCCTCAGACTTCGTTGGAACCTACGAGCAGTACTTC	CASSSDFVGTYEQYF	TRBJ2-7	.	.	TRBV18
TGCAGCGTTGAGGGGGTCAGTGCGGGAGGTCAGTATACGCAGTATTTT	CSVEGVSAGGQYTQYF	TRBJ2-3	.	TRBD2	TRBV29-1
TGTGCCAGCAGCCTAGACAGTAACACCGGGGAGCTGTTTTTT	CASSLDSNTGELFF	TRBJ2-2	.	.	TRBV7-9
TGTGCCAGCAGCCAAGTATACATGAACACTGAAGCTTTCTTT	CASSQVYMNTEAFF	TRBJ1-1	.	.	TRBV3-1/TRBV3-2
TGTGCCAGCAGTACTATACTAGCAGTCCAAGAGACCCAGTACTTC	CASSTILAVQETQYF	TRBJ2-5	.	.	TRBV28